The 16 T cell receptor beta chains reported below all come from one sample, sequenced in a study of T cells in localized non-small cell lung cancer. Profiled with immunoSEQ multiplex PCR; TCRdb holds only in-frame clones, not every one. The sample holds 50,000 to 75,000 clones; approximately 90% are singletons and the top ten take around 20%. Sequences were derived from peripheral blood, sampled before any cancer treatment. The receptors originated from a man between 40 and 70 years old with stage I squamous cell lung carcinoma.

The chain couples TRBV28 to TRBJ1-5; 7 bases are shared with TRBD1. The CDR3 has 14 amino acids. With V trimmed by 6 bases and J by 5 bases, 7 bases remained unmatched. CDR1 is MDHEN and CDR2 is SYDVKM in the germline V gene. CDR3 DNA sequence: TGTGCCAGCAGGGCCGCGGGACAGTATCAGCCCCAGCATTTT. Amino acid sequence: CASRAAGQYQPQHF.

The V and J genes are TRBV11-3 and TRBJ2-2; weak D call: TRBD1 (5 bases). Per the germline V gene, CDR1 is SGHNT and CDR2 is YENEEA. Trimming removed 5 bases at V and 6 bases at J, with 10 bases between. The CDR3 covers 13 residues. DNA of the CDR3: TGTGCCAGCAGCGCCAGGGCGGCCGGGGAGCTGTTTTTT. Translation gives CASSARAAGELFF.

The genes are TRBV2 and TRBJ2-7; TRBD2 agrees at 14 bases. Losses at the gene ends were 0 bases for V and 4 bases for J; bases not matched to a gene: 2. Germline values: CDR1 SNHLY, CDR2 FYNNEI. There are 16 residues in the CDR3. The CDR3 coding sequence is TGTGCCAGCAGTGAAGCCTGGACTAGCGGGAGGTACGAGCAGTACTTC. It specifies CASSEAWTSGRYEQYF.

This chain uses TRBV25-1 with TRBJ2-7; D is perhaps TRBD1 (5 bases). V lost 4 bases, J lost 3 bases, and 10 bases lay in between. Germline V gives CDR1 MGHDK, CDR2 SYGVNS. The CDR3 covers 13 residues. The CDR3 DNA reads as TGTGCCAGCAGTGCGCAGGGCCGCTACGAGCAGTACTTC. Amino acid sequence: CASSAQGRYEQYF.

This clone has a handful of counts. The CDR3 DNA reads as TGTGCCAGCAGCGCTCCCGGCGGGAGCGGGCAAGACGAGCAGTACTTC. Its protein is CASSAPGGSGQDEQYF. This chain uses TRBV28 with TRBJ2-7; 7 bases map to TRBD2. J gave up 5 bases and V 6 bases, and 16 bases lay outside the gene matches. CDR1 and CDR2 from the germline V gene are MDHEN and SYDVKM. CDR3 length: 16 amino acids. Based on the CDR3 plus reference TRBV28 and TRBJ2-7, the full variable domain is DVKVTQSSRYLVKRTGEKVFLECVQDMDHENMFWYRQDPGLGLRLIYFSYDVKMKEKGDIPEGYSVSREKKERFSLILESASTNQTSMYLCASSAPGGSGQDEQYFGPGTRLTVT.

This sequence joins TRBV30 and TRBJ2-6; no clear D gene. The CDR3 loop spans 14 amino acids. Germline values: CDR1 GTSNPN, CDR2 SVGIG (reference sequence). With 2 bases removed from V and 0 bases from J, the gap between germline ends came to 5 bases. The CDR3 loop is CAWSTSSGANVLTF. CDR3 nucleotides: TGTGCCTGGAGTACGAGCTCTGGGGCCAACGTCCTGACTTTC.

The V gene is TRBV19, the J gene TRBJ2-5; 14 bases fit TRBD2. CDR1 is LNHDA and CDR2 is SQIVND in the germline V gene (reference sequence). Trimming cost V 5 bases and J 6 bases; bases outside gene matches: 5. This CDR3 is 15 amino acids long. CDR3 sequence: CASSRTSGRLKTQYF. CDR3 in DNA: TGTGCCAGTAGTCGGACTAGCGGGAGGTTAAAGACCCAGTACTTC.

This rearrangement joins TRBV19 to TRBJ2-5; D is unresolved. This CDR3 has 14 amino acids. Trimming stripped 3 bases from V and 4 bases from J, with 12 bases between. The V gene's germline CDR1 is LNHDA and CDR2 SQIVND (reference sequence). The CDR3 bases are TGTGCCAGTAGTATGCCGACGGGCCGAGAGACCCAGTACTTC. The encoded protein is CASSMPTGRETQYF.

The V and J genes are TRBV11-2 and TRBJ2-2; 9 nucleotides align to TRBD2. Germline V lookup: CDR1 SGHAT, CDR2 FQNNGV. The ends lost 4 bases at V and 5 bases at J; junction bases unmatched: 14. The CDR3 runs 18 residues. The CDR3 DNA sequence: TGTGCCAGCAGCTCGCTGTTGAGGCGGGAGGGAAAAACCGGGGAGCTGTTTTTT. Encoded protein: CASSSLLRREGKTGELFF. The complete variable domain, with remaining parts taken from reference TRBV11-2 and TRBJ2-2, reads EAGVAQSPRYKIIEKRQSVAFWCNPISGHATLYWYQQILGQGPKLLIQFQNNGVVDDSQLPKDRFSAERLKGVDSTLKIQPAKLEDSAVYLCASSSLLRREGKTGELFFGEGSRLTVL.

The chain carries TRBV5-4 and TRBJ2-1; TRBD2 matches 12 bases. Trimming at V came to 3 bases and at J to 8 bases, leaving 6 bases not matched to a gene. CDR3 size: 15 residues. Germline V gene lookup returns CDR1 SGHNT and CDR2 YYREEE (reference sequence). The CDR3 sequence is CASSSRTSGNHEQFF. The CDR3 DNA follows: TGTGCCAGCAGCTCCAGGACTAGCGGGAACCATGAGCAGTTCTTC.

J is TRBJ2-3 and V is TRBV29-1; 9 bases are shared with TRBD2. The V and J ends lost 3 bases and 2 bases, in that order; junction bases with no gene match: 6. The CDR3 extends over 15 amino acids. The germline gives CDR1 SQVTM, CDR2 ANQGSEA. CDR3 DNA: TGCAGCGTTGATCTGGCTAGCGGGAACACAGATACGCAGTATTTT. This codes for CSVDLASGNTDTQYF.

The rearrangement joins TRBV30 to TRBJ2-2, with TRBD2 matching over 8 bases. The CDR3 has 19 residues. The ends lost 5 bases at V and 4 bases at J; junction bases unmatched: 21. CDR1 is GTSNPN and CDR2 is SVGIG in the germline V gene (reference sequence). CDR3 sequence: CAWHCRPGLDVLCTGELFF. The CDR3 DNA sequence: TGTGCCTGGCACTGCAGGCCGGGACTAGACGTCTTGTGCACCGGGGAGCTGTTTTTT.

V and J are TRBV4-3 and TRBJ2-6, with D tentatively TRBD2 (5 bases). CDR1 is LGHNA, CDR2 YSLEER, per germline. V lost 1 base to trimming and J lost 2 bases, with 15 bases between them. The CDR3 spans 18 residues. The CDR3 protein is CASSQVGKGEAGANVLTF. DNA for the CDR3: TGCGCCAGCAGCCAAGTAGGAAAGGGAGAGGCTGGGGCCAACGTCCTGACTTTC.

This chain connects TRBV28 to TRBJ1-2, with D hard to call. V was clipped by 3 bases and J by 7 bases, with 9 bases between them. The CDR3 consists of 12 residues. Germline CDR1 and CDR2: MDHEN and SYDVKM. CDR3 bases: TGTGCCAGCAGTTTTAGTGGCGGTGGCTACACCTTC. Translation: CASSFSGGGYTF.

This clone was seen once. The rearrangement links TRBV11-2 to TRBJ1-2; D gene uncertain. Between the trimmed V and J ends, which lost 5 bases and 3 bases, there was a span of 10 bases. Per germline, CDR1 SGHAT and CDR2 FQNNGV. The CDR3 contains 13 residues. CDR3 DNA: TGTGCCAGCAGCCCCCGGGTGGACTATGGCTACACCTTC. Its protein is CASSPRVDYGYTF.

J is TRBJ2-3 and V is TRBV18; D call uncertain. This CDR3 spans 15 amino acids. V was shortened by 2 bases and J by 4 bases, with 13 bases between the two germline ends. CDR1 is KGHSH, CDR2 LQKENI, per germline. Here the CDR3 reads CASSPKVNSADTQYF. The CDR3 DNA reads TGTGCCAGCTCACCAAAGGTGAACTCAGCAGATACGCAGTATTTT.